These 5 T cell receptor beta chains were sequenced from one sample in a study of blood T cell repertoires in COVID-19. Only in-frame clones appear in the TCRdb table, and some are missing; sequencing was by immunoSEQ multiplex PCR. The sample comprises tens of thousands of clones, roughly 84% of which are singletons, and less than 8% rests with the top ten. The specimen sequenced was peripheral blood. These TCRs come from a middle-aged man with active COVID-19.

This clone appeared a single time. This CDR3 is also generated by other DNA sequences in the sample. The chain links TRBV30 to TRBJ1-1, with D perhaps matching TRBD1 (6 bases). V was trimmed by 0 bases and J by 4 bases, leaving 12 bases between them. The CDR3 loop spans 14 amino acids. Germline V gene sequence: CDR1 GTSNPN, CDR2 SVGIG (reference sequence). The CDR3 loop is CAWSVRGRGTEAFF. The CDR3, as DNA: TGTGCCTGGAGTGTCAGGGGCAGGGGCACTGAAGCTTTCTTT.

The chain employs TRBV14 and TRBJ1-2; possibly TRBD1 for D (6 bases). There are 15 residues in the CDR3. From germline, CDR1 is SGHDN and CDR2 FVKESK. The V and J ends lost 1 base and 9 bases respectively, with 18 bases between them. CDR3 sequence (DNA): TGTGCCAGCAGCCAAGTGTCGGCCGGGACACCTAGCTACACCTTC. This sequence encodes CASSQVSAGTPSYTF.

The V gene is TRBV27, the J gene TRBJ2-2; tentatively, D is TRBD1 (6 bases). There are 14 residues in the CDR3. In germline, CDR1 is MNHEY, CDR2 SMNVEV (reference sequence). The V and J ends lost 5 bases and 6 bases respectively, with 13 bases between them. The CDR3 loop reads CASSGDTRPGELFF. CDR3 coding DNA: TGTGCCAGCAGTGGGGACACCAGACCCGGGGAGCTGTTTTTT.

CDR3 protein: CASSFRGFYEQYF. CDR3 coding DNA: TGTGCCAGCAGTTTCCGAGGATTCTACGAGCAGTACTTC. J is TRBJ2-7 and V is TRBV28; D call uncertain. The ends were cut back, 3 bases at V and 3 bases at J, with 9 bases in the middle. The CDR3 has 13 amino acids. Germline CDR1 and CDR2: MDHEN and SYDVKM.

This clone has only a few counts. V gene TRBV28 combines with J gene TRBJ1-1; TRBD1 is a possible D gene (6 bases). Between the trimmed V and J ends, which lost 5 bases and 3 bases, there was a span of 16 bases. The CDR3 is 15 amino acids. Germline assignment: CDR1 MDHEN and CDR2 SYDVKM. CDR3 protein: CASSPIPQGDTEAFF. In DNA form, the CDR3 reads TGTGCCAGCAGTCCTATCCCACAGGGCGACACTGAAGCTTTCTTT.